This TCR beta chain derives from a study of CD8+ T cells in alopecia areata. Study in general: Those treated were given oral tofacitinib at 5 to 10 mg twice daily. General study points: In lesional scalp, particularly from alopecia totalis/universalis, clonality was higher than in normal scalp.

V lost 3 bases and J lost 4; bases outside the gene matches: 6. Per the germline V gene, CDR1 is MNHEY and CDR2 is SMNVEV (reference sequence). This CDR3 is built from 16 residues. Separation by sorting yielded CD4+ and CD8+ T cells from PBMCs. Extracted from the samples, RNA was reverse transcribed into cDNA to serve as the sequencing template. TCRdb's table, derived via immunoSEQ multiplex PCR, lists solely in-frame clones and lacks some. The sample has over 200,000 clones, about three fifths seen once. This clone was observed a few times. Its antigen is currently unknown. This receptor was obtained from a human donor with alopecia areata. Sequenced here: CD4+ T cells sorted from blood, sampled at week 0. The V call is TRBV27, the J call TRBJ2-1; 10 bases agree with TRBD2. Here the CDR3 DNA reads TGTGCCAGCAGTTTCTTGTCACTAGCGGGGTACAATGAGCAGTTCTTC. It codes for CASSFLSLAGYNEQFF.